The 31 T cell receptor beta chains in this list originate from one sample, sequenced in a study of patients and donors after allogeneic stem cell transplantation (TCRdb year 2020). The method was RT-PCR. For sequencing, a NextSeq 550 was employed. TCRdb took the public reads, trimmed them with fastp at Q25, ran MiXCR for clone calling and kept in-frame beta chains. Entries that share a CDR3 protein sequence are merged under the most common genes and DNA. This sample gives 920,000 or so distinct CDR3 sequences in total; more than 15% of them show up just once. The ten largest make up about 6% of the sample. Sequences were obtained from blood, either unsorted or a sorted T cell fraction (not recorded which). These receptors were collected from a human donor who was either an allogeneic HSCT recipient or a stem cell or donor lymphocyte infusion donor (not recorded which). It is not recorded whose cells these are; they may come from a transplant donor.

This clonotype appeared a few times. The chain combines TRBV27 with TRBJ1-5, with D possibly being TRBD1 (6 bases). The germline gives CDR1 MNHEY, CDR2 SMNVEV (reference sequence). V lost 9 bases, J lost 3 bases, and 24 bases lay in between. This CDR3 is 17 amino acids long. CDR3 nucleotide sequence: TGTGCCAGTACCCCGTACGGTCCGGGGGCGGTCAATCAGCCCCAGCATTTT. It encodes CASTPYGPGAVNQPQHF.

The chain couples TRBV29-1 to TRBJ2-7; D is undetermined. The CDR3 is 13 residues long. V lost 5 bases to trimming and J lost 3 bases, with 14 bases between them. Per the germline V gene, CDR1 is SQVTM and CDR2 is ANQGSEA. The DNA of the CDR3 is TGCAGCGTTAGGGCCGGGTCCCGCTACGAGCAGTACTTC. Its translation is CSVRAGSRYEQYF.

The DNA for the CDR3 is TGCAGTGCTCCCGAGACAGGGTTTTTGAACTATGGCTACACCTTC. Its translation is CSAPETGFLNYGYTF. This rearrangement joins TRBV20-1 to TRBJ1-2; 7 bases are shared with TRBD1. The CDR3 is made up of 15 amino acids. Germline CDR1 and CDR2: DFQATT and SNEGSKA (reference sequence). With V trimmed by 5 bases and J by 2 bases, 11 bases remained unmatched.

This clonotype was observed a few times. The chain has TRBV19 and TRBJ1-1; 9 bases line up with TRBD1. The trim removed 2 bases at V and 10 bases at J, leaving 17 bases unmatched. Germline-derived CDR1 and CDR2 are LNHDA and SQIVND (reference sequence). The length of the CDR3 is 17 residues. The CDR3 reads CASSISPTTGGLSGAFF. The CDR3 coding sequence is TGTGCCAGTAGTATATCCCCTACTACAGGGGGCCTAAGCGGAGCTTTCTTT.

Notes on this clonotype: The junction departs from the called germline gene at one end, perhaps through a read error. CDR3 coding DNA: TGTGCCAGCAGTGGATCGAATATGATCTTC. Translation gives CASSGSNMIF. This chain uses TRBV2 with TRBJ2-4; D not certain. Germline lookup yields CDR1 SNHLY and CDR2 FYNNEI. The CDR3 runs 10 residues.

This clonotype was seen a few times. V gene TRBV2 combines with J gene TRBJ2-2; D is perhaps TRBD2 (6 bases). Looked up from germline, CDR1 is SNHLY and CDR2 is FYNNEI. The V end lost 6 bases, the J end lost 8 bases, and 25 bases lay between the germline ends. This CDR3 spans 17 amino acids. This CDR3 reads CASRATTGGATGGELFF. In DNA form, the CDR3 reads TGTGCCAGCAGGGCTACCACAGGAGGGGCAACTGGTGGGGAGCTGTTTTTT.

The V gene is TRBV5-4, the J gene TRBJ2-1, with 8 bases lining up with TRBD2. Germline-derived CDR1 and CDR2 are SGHNT and YYREEE (reference sequence). The ends lost 0 bases at V and 0 bases at J; junction bases unmatched: 5. The length of the CDR3 is 17 residues. CDR3 loop: CASSLGPGGTSYNEQFF. The CDR3 bases are TGTGCCAGCAGCTTGGGCCCGGGAGGGACCTCCTACAATGAGCAGTTCTTC. The full variable domain, completed using reference TRBV5-4 and TRBJ2-1, is ETGVTQSPTHLIKTRGQQVTLRCSSQSGHNTVSWYQQALGQGPQFIFQYYREEENGRGNFPPRFSGLQFPNYSSELNVNALELDDSALYLCASSLGPGGTSYNEQFFGPGTRLTVL.

CDR3 protein: CSARDLATGDDYTF. CDR3 DNA: TGCAGTGCTAGAGATCTGGCGACAGGGGATGACTACACCTTC. The chain couples TRBV20-1 to TRBJ1-2; 8 bases are shared with TRBD1. The germline CDR1 and CDR2 sequences are DFQATT and SNEGSKA (reference sequence). CDR3 length: 14 residues. The J segment lost 10 bases and the V segment lost 0 bases, leaving 10 bases of the junction unmatched.

Many counts were recorded for this clonotype. This chain joins TRBV7-2 and TRBJ1-4; 8 nucleotides align to TRBD1. Germline V lookup: CDR1 SGHTA, CDR2 FQGNSA. The CDR3 sequence is 13 residues long. V trimming: 5 bases; J trimming: 8 bases; junction bases outside the gene matches: 4. CDR3 amino acids: CASSLRQGEKLFF. CDR3 nucleotides: TGTGCCAGCAGCCTCCGACAGGGGGAAAAACTGTTTTTT.

The V gene is TRBV6-1, the J gene TRBJ2-1; D not resolved. The length of the CDR3 is 15 residues. From germline, CDR1 is MNHNS and CDR2 SASEGT. V gave up 6 bases and J gave up 0 bases, with 12 bases separating them. The CDR3 nucleotides read TGTGCCAGCAGACTCCGGGCAAACTCCTACAATGAGCAGTTCTTC. This gives the protein CASRLRANSYNEQFF.

At least ten counts were recorded for this clonotype. The rearrangement links TRBV29-1 to TRBJ1-2; D is undetermined. The CDR3 contains 13 residues. Looked up from germline, CDR1 is SQVTM and CDR2 is ANQGSEA. The V end was cut by 3 bases, the J end by 3 bases, with 11 bases between. This chain's CDR3 is CSVDGRLDYGYTF. Written as DNA, the CDR3 is TGCAGCGTTGATGGCAGGTTGGACTATGGCTACACCTTC. Full variable domain (rest looked up from reference TRBV29-1 and TRBJ1-2): SAVISQKPSRDICQRGTSLTIQCQVDSQVTMMFWYRQQPGQSLTLIATANQGSEATYESGFVIDKFPISRPNLTFSTLTVSNMSPEDSSIYLCSVDGRLDYGYTFGSGTRLTVV.

This clonotype has only a few counts. CDR3 protein: CASRTDPGGGYTF. Written as DNA, the CDR3 is TGTGCCAGCAGAACAGACCCGGGAGGCGGCTACACCTTC. The genes are TRBV2 and TRBJ1-2; D not certain. This CDR3 contains 13 residues. V lost 6 bases and J lost 8, with 16 bases in between. Germline loops: CDR1 SNHLY, CDR2 FYNNEI.

The chain employs TRBV11-2 and TRBJ2-7; 9 bases match TRBD1. The CDR3 covers 15 residues. The V and J ends lost 5 bases and 4 bases, in that order; junction bases with no gene match: 9. Germline values: CDR1 SGHAT, CDR2 FQNNGV. CDR3 in amino acids: CASSHGTGNLYEQYF. The CDR3 coding sequence is TGTGCCAGCAGCCACGGGACAGGGAACCTATACGAGCAGTACTTC.

The chain joins TRBV7-8 to TRBJ2-1, with D tentatively TRBD1 (5 bases). V lost 1 base and J lost 4, with 11 bases in between. This CDR3 has 15 residues. In germline, CDR1 is SGHVS, CDR2 FQNEAQ. CDR3 bases: TGTGCCAGCAGCTTAGAAGACAGTTATTACAATGAGCAGTTCTTC. It specifies CASSLEDSYYNEQFF.

This clonotype was recorded a few times. The chain links TRBV20-1 to TRBJ2-5; D perhaps matches TRBD1 (5 bases). The germline V gene has CDR1 DFQATT and CDR2 SNEGSKA (reference sequence). The CDR3 length is 15 residues. The ends were cut back, 1 base at V and 4 bases at J, with 16 bases in the middle. CDR3 residues: CSARVMETVRETQYF. The CDR3 DNA reads as TGCAGTGCTAGAGTAATGGAGACAGTGCGAGAGACCCAGTACTTC.

This clonotype was counted a few times. J is TRBJ2-5 and V is TRBV5-4; tentative D call: TRBD2 (5 bases). The CDR3 has 14 amino acids. Per germline, CDR1 SGHNT and CDR2 YYREEE (reference sequence). V lost 2 bases, J lost 4 bases, and 12 bases lay in between. The CDR3, as DNA: TGTGCCAGCAGCTTCTCCGCTAGCCGAGAGACCCAGTACTTC. The encoded protein is CASSFSASRETQYF. The whole variable domain, remainder taken from reference TRBV5-4 and TRBJ2-5, is ETGVTQSPTHLIKTRGQQVTLRCSSQSGHNTVSWYQQALGQGPQFIFQYYREEENGRGNFPPRFSGLQFPNYSSELNVNALELDDSALYLCASSFSASRETQYFGPGTRLLVL.

This clonotype came up a few times. V gene TRBV20-1 combines with J gene TRBJ1-2; weak D call: TRBD1 (5 bases). The V end was cut by 3 bases, the J end by 5 bases, with 16 bases between. Germline V CDR1 and CDR2: DFQATT, SNEGSKA (reference sequence). This CDR3 is 14 amino acids long. CDR3 sequence reads: CSASRWGNGYGYTF. CDR3 coding DNA: TGCAGTGCTAGTCGGTGGGGGAATGGGTATGGCTACACCTTC.

This clonotype was seen a handful of times. This sequence joins TRBV15 and TRBJ2-3, with D tentatively TRBD2 (6 bases). CDR1 and CDR2 from the germline V gene are LNHNV and YYDKDF (reference sequence). This CDR3 has 17 residues. The V end lost 5 bases, the J end lost 4 bases, and 22 bases lay between the germline ends. The CDR3 loop reads CATSPDEGTWYADTQYF. The CDR3 bases are TGTGCCACCAGCCCCGACGAAGGGACTTGGTATGCAGATACGCAGTATTTT.

The chain joins TRBV7-2 to TRBJ2-5, with D maybe TRBD2 (6 bases). CDR1 is SGHTA and CDR2 is FQGNSA in the germline V gene. This CDR3 spans 15 amino acids. The germline V and J ends were trimmed by 6 bases and 0 bases, with 14 bases remaining between them. CDR3 in DNA: TGTGCCAGCAGGGAGCGGGCGGGGTACCAAGAGACCCAGTACTTC. The encoded protein is CASRERAGYQETQYF.

The chain combines TRBV5-1 with TRBJ2-1, with TRBD2 identical over 13 bases. Trimming took 0 bases from V and 3 from J; bases not matched to a gene: 15. Germline values: CDR1 SGHRS, CDR2 YFSETQ. This CDR3 is built from 21 residues. The CDR3 reads CASSLAKYGKLAGGNYNEQFF. Written as DNA, the CDR3 is TGCGCCAGCAGCTTGGCCAAATACGGCAAACTAGCGGGAGGGAACTACAATGAGCAGTTCTTC.

The V gene is TRBV20-1, the J gene TRBJ1-5; D gene unclear. V was cut by 3 bases and J by 3 bases, with 9 bases left in between. Germline-derived CDR1 and CDR2 are DFQATT and SNEGSKA (reference sequence). This CDR3 comprises 13 residues. The CDR3 bases are TGCAGTGCTAGTCGCGTCAACAATCAGCCCCAGCATTTT. Protein: CSASRVNNQPQHF.

The chain has TRBV28 and TRBJ1-1, with D possibly matching TRBD1 (5 bases). CDR1 is MDHEN and CDR2 is SYDVKM in the germline V gene. Trimming took off 8 bases at V and 9 bases at J, with 22 bases between the two ends. The CDR3 is 14 residues long. CDR3 sequence (DNA): TGTGCCAGCGCCGATCCACCGGACACATCCAAAGCTTTCTTT. Protein sequence: CASADPPDTSKAFF.

The J gene is TRBJ2-2, the V gene TRBV29-1; 7 bases are shared with TRBD2. Germline CDR1 and CDR2: SQVTM and ANQGSEA. The CDR3 sequence is 15 residues long. V trimming: 4 bases; J trimming: 4 bases; junction bases outside the gene matches: 9. The DNA of the CDR3 is TGCAGCGTTGGGGACGAAGCGGGGAGCACCGGGGAGCTGTTTTTT. The encoded protein is CSVGDEAGSTGELFF.

The gene calls are TRBV29-1 and TRBJ1-4; 7 bases are a match to TRBD1. Germline-derived CDR1 and CDR2 are SQVTM and ANQGSEA. There are 11 residues in the CDR3. Germline trimming cut 5 bases from V and 8 bases from J; bases unmatched to any gene: 2. CDR3 nucleotides: TGCAGCGTTTCAGGGGGGGAAAAACTGTTTTTT. Protein sequence: CSVSGGEKLFF. Full variable domain (remainder filled in from reference TRBV29-1 and TRBJ1-4): SAVISQKPSRDICQRGTSLTIQCQVDSQVTMMFWYRQQPGQSLTLIATANQGSEATYESGFVIDKFPISRPNLTFSTLTVSNMSPEDSSIYLCSVSGGEKLFFGSGTQLSVL.

This rearrangement joins TRBV20-1 to TRBJ2-1; perhaps TRBD1 as D (6 bases). This CDR3 has 15 residues. The germline V and J ends were trimmed by 6 bases and 4 bases, with 19 bases remaining between them. The V gene's germline CDR1 is DFQATT and CDR2 SNEGSKA (reference sequence). The CDR3 coding sequence is TGCAGTGCCTATACAGGGTTATGGGTATACAATGAGCAGTTCTTC. This encodes CSAYTGLWVYNEQFF.

This chain joins TRBV5-1 and TRBJ2-3, with D maybe TRBD1 (5 bases). Germline V gives CDR1 SGHRS, CDR2 YFSETQ. CDR3 length: 14 amino acids. Trimming pared 1 base from V and 1 base from J, leaving 7 bases between. The CDR3 DNA reads TGCGCCAGCAGCTTGTACAGGCGCACAGATACGCAGTATTTT. Its protein product is CASSLYRRTDTQYF.

This clonotype was observed a handful of times. The genes are TRBV29-1 and TRBJ1-2; 8 positions match TRBD1. The CDR3 totals 15 residues. J gave up 4 bases and V 7 bases, and 14 bases lay outside the gene matches. From germline, CDR1 is SQVTM and CDR2 ANQGSEA. The CDR3 sequence is CSAAASGQASYGYTF. CDR3 DNA: TGCAGCGCGGCCGCATCGGGACAGGCCAGCTATGGCTACACCTTC.

V gene TRBV20-1 combines with J gene TRBJ2-5; D may correspond to TRBD1 or TRBD2 (7 bases each). The CDR3 runs to 15 residues. In germline, CDR1 is DFQATT, CDR2 SNEGSKA (reference sequence). Between the trimmed V and J ends, which lost 1 base and 10 bases, there was a span of 22 bases. CDR3 bases: TGCAGTGCTAGAGTCCCGACAGGGACTTGGGGGGGCCAGTACTTC. This translates into CSARVPTGTWGGQYF.

This chain uses TRBV20-1 with TRBJ2-1; 8 positions agree with TRBD2. CDR3 length: 17 residues. Germline-derived CDR1 and CDR2 are DFQATT and SNEGSKA (reference sequence). V was pared by 0 bases and J by 0 bases, with 7 bases of the junction left unmatched. The CDR3 protein is CSARDPLAGSSYNEQFF. The DNA of the CDR3 is TGCAGTGCTAGAGATCCTTTAGCGGGAAGCTCCTACAATGAGCAGTTCTTC.

The CDR3 nucleotides are TGCAGCGCCGCGGACGGCTATAATCAGCCCCAGCATTTT. Its protein product is CSAADGYNQPQHF. V usage is TRBV29-1 and J usage is TRBJ1-5; D call uncertain. The V end lost 7 bases, the J end lost 4 bases, and 14 bases lay between the germline ends. The V gene's germline CDR1 is SQVTM and CDR2 ANQGSEA. The CDR3 contains 13 residues.

The chain joins TRBV20-1 to TRBJ1-2, with 7 bases aligning to TRBD1. The CDR3 runs to 15 residues. Trimming removed 6 bases from V and 2 bases from J; junction bases left unmatched: 12. In germline, CDR1 is DFQATT, CDR2 SNEGSKA (reference sequence). The CDR3 here is CSAPSRTGGNYGYTF. CDR3 DNA sequence: TGCAGTGCCCCCTCGCGGACAGGTGGGAACTATGGCTACACCTTC.